This T cell receptor beta chain was recorded in a study of cytomegalovirus exposure and HLA in healthy donors. General study results and limits: CMV serostatus stood as the only immune exposure information on hand. In a later analysis, specific HLA alleles were associated with 15,000 to 20,000 TCR beta sequences at a 0.05 false discovery rate. Fewer N-insertions than the 666-donor mean were reportedly shown by an Asian-associated ancestry cluster in a later analysis.

To note about this clone: Its antigen is undetermined.

The PCR ran on 60 Vbeta and 13 Jbeta primers. Produced via immunoSEQ multiplex PCR; TCRdb's table is partial and in-frame only. Of roughly 120,000 clones listed, roughly four fifths were seen once; the top ten hold about 11%. The receptor comes from a male donor in good health and CMV-seropositive. The source material was PBMCs.

CDR3 loop: CASSLGRGLSEQYF. The CDR3 DNA follows: TGTGCCAGCAGCTTAGGCAGGGGGCTGAGCGAGCAGTACTTC. The V and J genes are TRBV7-2 and TRBJ2-7; 8 nucleotides line up with TRBD1. The J segment lost 6 bases and the V segment lost 1 base, leaving 5 bases of the junction unmatched. Germline V lookup: CDR1 SGHTA, CDR2 FQGNSA. The CDR3 totals 14 residues.